Presented here are 14 T cell receptor beta chains from one specimen sequenced in a study of T-cell reconstitution after alpha-beta-depleted transplantation in children. Unique molecular identifiers were incorporated into the prepared TCRbeta library. TCRdb processed the PCR reads anew with MiXCR; each CDR3 protein has one entry. Here the sample spans roughly 570,000 distinct CDR3 sequences, 25% to 30% being singletons. The sample here was PBMCs, taken before TCRalphabeta/CD19-depleted stem cell transplant. These TCRs come from a boy less than two years old with Wiskott-Aldrich syndrome, due to receive a stem cell transplant.

This clonotype was detected only a few times. V usage is TRBV20-1 and J usage is TRBJ2-7, with TRBD2 identical over 12 bases. This CDR3 contains 16 residues. Germline loops: CDR1 DFQATT, CDR2 SNEGSKA (reference sequence). Trimming cost V 0 bases and J 2 bases; bases outside gene matches: 5. CDR3 sequence: CSARDARTSGAYEQYF. CDR3 bases: TGCAGTGCTAGAGATGCTAGGACTAGCGGGGCCTACGAGCAGTACTTC.

The sample holds a few counts of this clonotype. In DNA form, the CDR3 reads TGCAGTGCCAAAGAGACAGGGATGTGGACTGAAGCTTTCTTT. Residues: CSAKETGMWTEAFF. The rearrangement uses TRBV20-1 and TRBJ1-1, with 7 nucleotides matching TRBD1. The CDR3 contains 14 residues. Germline V gene data show CDR1 as DFQATT and CDR2 as SNEGSKA (reference sequence). J lost 5 bases, V lost 6 bases, and 12 bases had no gene match.

This clonotype has more than one count but fewer than ten. The gene calls are TRBV27 and TRBJ2-1; TRBD2 agrees at 12 bases. This CDR3 comprises 18 residues. V trimming: 2 bases; J trimming: 1 base; junction bases outside the gene matches: 6. From germline, CDR1 is MNHEY and CDR2 SMNVEV (reference sequence). Here the CDR3 DNA reads TGTGCCAGCAGTTTAACTAGCGGGAGGAGTGGTTCCTACAATGAGCAGTTCTTC. Its protein is CASSLTSGRSGSYNEQFF.

This chain connects TRBV7-2 to TRBJ2-7; D perhaps matches TRBD2 (6 bases). The V gene lost 1 base and the J gene lost 3 bases, with 16 bases spanning the gap. Germline V gene sequence: CDR1 SGHTA, CDR2 FQGNSA. This CDR3 has 16 amino acids. The CDR3 sequence is CASSLGLGGRLYEQYF. CDR3 DNA: TGTGCCAGCAGCTTAGGGTTGGGGGGACGGCTCTACGAGCAGTACTTC.

This sequence joins TRBV24-1 and TRBJ2-7, with D unresolved. Germline lookup yields CDR1 KGHDR and CDR2 SFDVKD. Deletions cut 3 bases from V and 5 bases from J, with 13 bases between. This CDR3 spans 14 amino acids. This CDR3 reads CATSDTLETHEQYF. CDR3 in DNA: TGTGCCACCAGTGATACGCTAGAAACCCACGAGCAGTACTTC.

The V and J genes are TRBV10-3 and TRBJ2-3; TRBD2 agrees at 9 bases. CDR1 is ENHRY and CDR2 is SYGVKD in the germline V gene. V was clipped by 3 bases and J by 10 bases; unmatched bases: 14. This CDR3 has 16 amino acids. The chain's CDR3 is CAISEGVGTSTSAQYF. The CDR3, as DNA: TGTGCCATCAGTGAAGGTGTCGGGACTAGCACATCGGCGCAGTATTTT.

This chain connects TRBV7-9 to TRBJ2-7, with 12 positions matching TRBD2. This CDR3 comprises 15 residues. The trim removed 5 bases at V and 4 bases at J, leaving 6 bases unmatched. The germline V gene has CDR1 SEHNR and CDR2 FQNEAQ (reference sequence). DNA for the CDR3: TGTGCCAGCAGCCCTAGCGGGAGGGCCCGGTACGAGCAGTACTTC. Amino acid sequence: CASSPSGRARYEQYF.

This clonotype has ten or more counts. The chain is built from TRBV5-1 and TRBJ2-2; D unclear. V was cut by 1 base and J by 4 bases, with 8 bases left in between. CDR1 is SGHRS and CDR2 is YFSETQ in the germline V gene. The CDR3 is 14 residues long. The CDR3 region is CASSLSLGTGELFF. The CDR3 nucleotides are TGCGCCAGCAGCTTGTCGTTGGGCACCGGGGAGCTGTTTTTT.

This clonotype was seen a few times. The chain carries TRBV19 and TRBJ1-4; D remains ambiguous. V dropped 3 bases and J dropped 4 bases, with 15 bases sitting between them. This CDR3 region has 16 residues. In germline, CDR1 is LNHDA, CDR2 SQIVND (reference sequence). The CDR3 bases are TGTGCCAGTAGTATGAAGACCGGGGTATTTAATGAAAAACTGTTTTTT. It specifies CASSMKTGVFNEKLFF.

In this sample, this clonotype turned up once. The chain is built from TRBV5-1 and TRBJ2-4, with D perhaps matching TRBD2 (7 bases). V lost 0 bases and J lost 5, with 12 bases in between. The CDR3 loop spans 15 amino acids. Germline V CDR1 and CDR2: SGHRS, YFSETQ. CDR3 in DNA: TGCGCCAGCAGCTTGGTTCCGGGGGGCGAAAACATTCAGTACTTC. As protein: CASSLVPGGENIQYF.

The DNA for the CDR3 is TGCAGTGCTCCCCTCCTAGCGGGAGGTTACGAGCAGTACTTC. Protein sequence: CSAPLLAGGYEQYF. This chain uses TRBV20-1 with TRBJ2-7; TRBD2 matches at 11 bases. CDR3 length: 14 residues. V lost 5 bases and J lost 4; bases outside the gene matches: 7. Germline-derived CDR1 and CDR2 are DFQATT and SNEGSKA (reference sequence).

This clonotype was observed a handful of times. The rearrangement uses TRBV12-3 or TRBV12-4 and TRBJ2-1; TRBD2 matches 13 bases. This CDR3 region has 16 residues. V was pared by 4 bases and J by 7 bases, with 7 bases of the junction left unmatched. For the CDR3, the DNA is TGTGCCAGCAGTTCTTGGACTAGCGGGAGTCAGAATGAGCAGTTCTTC. It specifies CASSSWTSGSQNEQFF.

This clonotype was observed a few times. The chain employs TRBV5-1 and TRBJ1-1; 8 nucleotides align to TRBD1. The CDR3 sequence is 15 residues long. Germline V gives CDR1 SGHRS, CDR2 YFSETQ. The trim removed 1 base at V and 2 bases at J, leaving 4 bases unmatched. In DNA form, the CDR3 reads TGCGCCAGCAGCTTGCTAGGGACAGGTAACACTGAAGCTTTCTTT. Translated, it gives CASSLLGTGNTEAFF. The whole variable domain, remainder taken from reference TRBV5-1 and TRBJ1-1, is KAGVTQTPRYLIKTRGQQVTLSCSPISGHRSVSWYQQTPGQGLQFLFEYFSETQRNKGNFPGRFSGRQFSNSRSEMNVSTLELGDSALYLCASSLLGTGNTEAFFGQGTRLTVV.

The chain is built from TRBV15 and TRBJ1-4; D remains unclear. Deletions cut 3 bases from V and 7 bases from J, with 6 bases between. From germline, CDR1 is LNHNV and CDR2 YYDKDF (reference sequence). The CDR3 spans 12 residues. The CDR3 spells CATSRFGEKLFF. DNA of the CDR3: TGTGCCACCAGCAGGTTTGGTGAAAAACTGTTTTTT.